These 29 T cell receptor beta chains originate from one sample sequenced in a study of T cells in Graves' hyperthyroidism and ophthalmopathy. Amplified TCR beta CDR3 regions came from RNA transcripts. The TCR CDR3 was amplified in a first-round RT-PCR using the HTBI primer set. In TCRdb, the multiplex PCR reads were re-called with MiXCR into one record per CDR3 protein. The data hold more than 150,000 distinct CDR3 sequences, with 15% to 20% observed a single time. The sequenced sample consisted of blood. The receptors stem from a woman in her forties or fifties with Graves' hyperthyroidism.

This clonotype appeared a few times. The rearrangement links TRBV10-3 to TRBJ2-1; D gene unclear. This CDR3 has 15 amino acids. Germline V CDR1 and CDR2: ENHRY, SYGVKD. The V gene lost 3 bases and the J gene lost 0 bases, with 9 bases spanning the gap. The CDR3 here is CAISDSYSSYNEQFF. Written as DNA, the CDR3 is TGTGCCATCAGTGATAGCTATAGCTCCTACAATGAGCAGTTCTTC.

This clonotype rates as medium-sized. The rearrangement links TRBV7-2 to TRBJ1-1; unclear D gene. The CDR3 sequence is 14 residues long. With 2 bases removed from V and 9 bases from J, the gap between germline ends came to 16 bases. Germline V gene lookup returns CDR1 SGHTA and CDR2 FQGNSA. The CDR3 region is CASSLSAGRVKAFF. In nucleotides, the CDR3 is TGTGCCAGCAGCTTAAGCGCCGGACGGGTTAAAGCTTTCTTT.

There are many counts of this clonotype. The rearrangement joins TRBV5-8 to TRBJ2-5, with 9 bases lining up with TRBD1. J lost 1 base, V lost 5 bases, and 6 bases had no gene match. Germline loops: CDR1 SGHTS, CDR2 YDEGEE. The CDR3 contains 15 residues. The CDR3 nucleotides are TGTGCCAGCAGAAAGGGACAGGGTGTCCAAGAGACCCAGTACTTC. Amino acid sequence: CASRKGQGVQETQYF.

This clonotype came up many times. This chain connects TRBV12-3 or TRBV12-4 to TRBJ1-5, with D unresolved. CDR3 size: 15 residues. Trimming pared 6 bases from V and 0 bases from J, leaving 12 bases between. Here the CDR3 reads CASRPSGDSNQPQHF. The CDR3 DNA reads TGTGCCAGCAGACCTAGCGGGGATAGCAATCAGCCCCAGCATTTT.

In this sample, this clonotype turned up many times. The chain joins TRBV3-1 to TRBJ1-5; perhaps TRBD1 as D (5 bases). V lost 2 bases and J lost 7, with 12 bases in between. Germline V CDR1 and CDR2: LGHDT, YNNKEL (reference sequence). This CDR3 is 14 amino acids long. This chain's CDR3 is CASSQQGLDQPQHF. Written as DNA, the CDR3 is TGTGCCAGCAGCCAACAGGGTTTGGACCAGCCCCAGCATTTT.

This clonotype was recorded many times. The rearrangement joins TRBV5-1 to TRBJ1-4; D unresolved. CDR3 length equals 15 residues. CDR1 SGHRS and CDR2 YFSETQ come from the germline V gene. V lost 5 bases and J 3 bases, leaving 14 bases between the germline ends. The DNA for the CDR3 is TGCGCCAGCAGACCCTCACCCACCTCTAATGAAAAACTGTTTTTT. This encodes CASRPSPTSNEKLFF.

This clonotype was picked up many times. The chain is built from TRBV19 and TRBJ2-1, with 12 bases aligning to TRBD2. The CDR3 covers 15 residues. Trimming removed 3 bases from V and 8 bases from J; junction bases left unmatched: 5. Per germline, CDR1 LNHDA and CDR2 SQIVND (reference sequence). The CDR3 region has the DNA TGTGCCAGTAGTATTTTCGGGACTAGCGGGCATGAGCAGTTCTTC. It specifies CASSIFGTSGHEQFF. The whole variable domain, remainder taken from reference TRBV19 and TRBJ2-1, is DGGITQSPKYLFRKEGQNVTLSCEQNLNHDAMYWYRQDPGQGLRLIYYSQIVNDFQKGDIAEGYSVSREKKESFPLTVTSAQKNPTAFYLCASSIFGTSGHEQFFGPGTRLTVL.

This clonotype was seen at least ten times. The chain recombines TRBV7-9 with TRBJ2-3, with D unresolved. Germline assignment: CDR1 SEHNR and CDR2 FQNEAQ (reference sequence). CDR3 length: 14 amino acids. The ends were cut back, 3 bases at V and 7 bases at J, with 14 bases in the middle. The CDR3 spells CASSFVSPENTQYF. The CDR3, as DNA: TGTGCCAGCAGCTTTGTGAGTCCGGAAAATACGCAGTATTTT.

The rearrangement uses TRBV24-1 and TRBJ2-1; 14 bases agree with TRBD2. CDR1 is KGHDR, CDR2 SFDVKD, per germline. The ends lost 4 bases at V and 8 bases at J; junction bases unmatched: 6. The CDR3 consists of 16 residues. The CDR3 DNA reads TGTGCCACCAGTGACCGTGGACTAGCGGGAGGATATGAGCAGTTCTTC. This codes for CATSDRGLAGGYEQFF.

This clonotype was detected ten times or more. A much larger clone is a single base away; this may be a read error. The rearrangement links TRBV28 to TRBJ2-5; a weak D match, TRBD1 (5 bases). The CDR3 contains 16 residues. Germline V gene lookup returns CDR1 MDHEN and CDR2 SYDVKM. CDR3 region: CASSSTGSSFGKTQHF. The CDR3 DNA sequence: TGTGCCAGCAGTTCTACAGGATCGAGTTTTGGAAAGACCCAGCACTTC.

Comment on this clonotype: It may be a read error: a sequence one base away is much more abundant. The J gene is TRBJ2-5, the V gene TRBV7-2; D remains unclear. In germline, CDR1 is SGHTA, CDR2 FQGNSA. V was cut by 0 bases and J by 0 bases, with 11 bases left in between. The CDR3 length is 16 residues. Here the CDR3 reads CASSLAVIEYQETQYF. The CDR3 nucleotides read TGTGCCAGCAGCTTAGCGGTGATAGAATACCAAGAGACCCAGTACTTC. Filled out from reference TRBV7-2 and TRBJ2-5, the complete variable domain reads GAGVSQSPSNKVTEKGKDVELRCDPISGHTALYWYRQSLGQGLEFLIYFQGNSAPDKSGLPSDRFSAERTGGSVSTLTIQRTQQEDSAVYLCASSLAVIEYQETQYFGPGTRLLVL.

There are many counts of this clonotype. The CDR3 region is CASSPRQGYGYTF. CDR3 nucleotides: TGTGCCAGTAGTCCGAGACAGGGCTATGGCTACACCTTC. The chain couples TRBV19 to TRBJ1-2, with 7 positions matching TRBD1. This CDR3 has 13 amino acids. V lost 5 bases, J lost 4 bases, and 4 bases stayed unmatched. Germline V gene lookup returns CDR1 LNHDA and CDR2 SQIVND (reference sequence).

This clonotype was observed many times. V is TRBV6-1 and J is TRBJ2-2; 7 positions agree with TRBD2. V shed 2 bases and J 0 bases; nucleotides not matched to a gene: 3. This CDR3 is built from 16 residues. The germline gives CDR1 MNHNS, CDR2 SASEGT. The CDR3 sequence: CASSERAGANTGELFF. In nucleotides, the CDR3 is TGTGCCAGCAGTGAACGGGCGGGGGCGAACACCGGGGAGCTGTTTTTT.

This clonotype was counted ten times or more. The junction does not match germline at one end; this may be a read error. The V call is TRBV5-1, the J call TRBJ1-2, with D possibly TRBD1 on 6 matching bases. CDR1 and CDR2 from the germline V gene are SGHRS and YFSETQ. The CDR3 contains 13 residues. CDR3 protein: CASSLDRRYGYTF. CDR3 in DNA: TGTGCCAGCAGTTTAGACAGGAGATATGGCTACACCTTC.

The CDR3 sequence is CAWKLDSEKLFF. The CDR3 DNA reads as TGTGCCTGGAAACTGGACAGTGAAAAACTGTTTTTT. The chain combines TRBV30 with TRBJ1-4, with D possibly being TRBD1 (6 bases). V gave up 4 bases and J gave up 7 bases, with 10 bases separating them. CDR1 and CDR2 (germline): GTSNPN, SVGIG (reference sequence). The CDR3 length is 12 residues.

There are many counts of this clonotype. This sequence joins TRBV7-6 and TRBJ1-1; D is uncertain. Germline CDR1 SGHVS, CDR2 FNYEAQ. V dropped 6 bases and J dropped 0 bases, with 14 bases sitting between them. This CDR3 region has 15 residues. CDR3 DNA sequence: TGTGCCAGCAGGGAAGAATTAGACATGAACACTGAAGCTTTCTTT. Protein sequence: CASREELDMNTEAFF.

There are many counts of this clonotype. V gene TRBV7-2 combines with J gene TRBJ2-1; tentative D call: TRBD2 (5 bases). CDR3 length: 16 residues. In germline, CDR1 is SGHTA, CDR2 FQGNSA. Trimming stripped 5 bases from V and 5 bases from J, with 19 bases between. CDR3 sequence: CASSPRLGGGNNEQFF. The CDR3 bases are TGTGCCAGCAGCCCCCGCCTTGGCGGAGGAAACAATGAGCAGTTCTTC.

This clonotype showed up just a few times. The chain uses TRBV20-1 and TRBJ2-4, with D maybe TRBD2 (5 bases). This CDR3 has 16 amino acids. The V end was cut by 0 bases, the J end by 8 bases, with 20 bases between. Germline V lookup: CDR1 DFQATT, CDR2 SNEGSKA (reference sequence). The CDR3 DNA sequence: TGCAGTGCTAGAGATCCCGGGGTCCCGGACCGGGACATTCAGTACTTC. Translated: CSARDPGVPDRDIQYF.

In its sample, this clonotype was seen many times. The chain couples TRBV11-2 to TRBJ2-1; 11 bases are a match to TRBD2. The germline gives CDR1 SGHAT, CDR2 FQNNGV. CDR3 length: 15 residues. V shed 2 bases, J shed 7 bases, and the junction held 4 bases outside the gene matches. The CDR3 DNA sequence: TGTGCCAGCAGCTTACTACTAGCGGGGGATAATGAGCAGTTCTTC. It translates to CASSLLLAGDNEQFF.

Ten or more counts support this clonotype. The chain couples TRBV18 to TRBJ1-1; 8 positions agree with TRBD1. V was clipped by 0 bases and J by 5 bases; unmatched bases: 5. Germline-derived CDR1 and CDR2 are KGHSH and LQKENI. The CDR3 spans 15 residues. In DNA form, the CDR3 reads TGTGCCAGCTCACCACCGACAGGGGTGAGGACTGAAGCTTTCTTT. Its protein is CASSPPTGVRTEAFF.

This clonotype was seen repeatedly, ten times or more. The chain recombines TRBV2 with TRBJ1-2; weak D call: TRBD1 (5 bases). V lost 6 bases and J lost 5, with 13 bases in between. The length of the CDR3 is 13 residues. CDR1 and CDR2 from the germline V gene are SNHLY and FYNNEI. This chain's CDR3 is CASSPGPLYGYTF. Written as DNA, the CDR3 is TGTGCCAGCAGCCCGGGACCGTTATATGGCTACACCTTC.

The chain uses TRBV7-9 and TRBJ1-3, with D possibly being TRBD1 (6 bases). The V end was cut by 5 bases, the J end by 0 bases, with 14 bases between. Germline assignment: CDR1 SEHNR and CDR2 FQNEAQ (reference sequence). The CDR3 spans 16 residues. This CDR3 is CASSKQTGRSGNTIYF. The CDR3, as DNA: TGTGCCAGCAGCAAACAGACAGGCCGCTCTGGAAACACCATATATTTT.

Many counts were recorded for this clonotype. J is TRBJ1-1 and V is TRBV10-3; a weak D match, TRBD1 (5 bases). The CDR3 is 14 amino acids. Germline assignment: CDR1 ENHRY and CDR2 SYGVKD. V was trimmed by 6 bases and J by 2 bases, leaving 13 bases between them. The CDR3 reads CAIRTLRGNTEAFF. CDR3 sequence (DNA): TGTGCCATCAGGACACTAAGGGGAAACACTGAAGCTTTCTTT.

The chain combines TRBV4-1 with TRBJ2-7; 9 bases are a match to TRBD1. The CDR3 loop spans 17 amino acids. The germline V gene encodes CDR1 MGHRA and CDR2 YSYEKL. The junction had 10 bases not matched to a gene; V was cut back by 1 base and J by 3 bases. The CDR3 DNA reads TGCGCCAGCAGCCAAGGTCCGGGTGGACAGGGGAGCTACGAGCAGTACTTC. Translated, it gives CASSQGPGGQGSYEQYF.

There are many counts of this clonotype. The V gene is TRBV7-9, the J gene TRBJ1-1, with D hard to call. The CDR3 contains 12 residues. V was trimmed by 5 bases and J by 4 bases, leaving 8 bases between them. Germline-derived CDR1 and CDR2 are SEHNR and FQNEAQ (reference sequence). CDR3 nucleotides: TGTGCCAGCAGCCCGGGATTCACTGAAGCTTTCTTT. This codes for CASSPGFTEAFF. The full variable domain, completed using reference TRBV7-9 and TRBJ1-1, is DTGVSQNPRHKITKRGQNVTFRCDPISEHNRLYWYRQTLGQGPEFLTYFQNEAQLEKSRLLSDRFSAERPKGSFSTLEIQRTEQGDSAMYLCASSPGFTEAFFGQGTRLTVV.

This clonotype was seen many times. The chain combines TRBV12-3 or TRBV12-4 with TRBJ2-3; 8 nucleotides line up with TRBD2. CDR3 size: 14 residues. The V and J ends lost 5 bases and 2 bases, in that order; junction bases with no gene match: 3. The CDR3 DNA sequence: TGTGCCAGCAGTACTAGCGGACTCACAGATACGCAGTATTTT. Its protein product is CASSTSGLTDTQYF.

This chain joins TRBV20-1 and TRBJ1-1; D not certain. CDR3 size: 14 residues. Trimming removed 1 base at V and 3 bases at J, with 12 bases between. The germline CDR1 and CDR2 sequences are DFQATT and SNEGSKA (reference sequence). CDR3: CSARGSRVYTEAFF. The CDR3 DNA sequence: TGCAGTGCTAGAGGGTCGAGGGTGTACACTGAAGCTTTCTTT.

This clonotype was seen at least ten times. The chain couples TRBV5-6 to TRBJ1-1; D perhaps matches TRBD1 (5 bases). CDR3 size: 15 residues. The germline V gene encodes CDR1 SGHDT and CDR2 YYEEEE. V was clipped by 0 bases and J by 0 bases, with 9 bases between them. Here the CDR3 reads CASSLVGRVNTEAFF. The CDR3 DNA sequence: TGTGCCAGCAGCTTGGTAGGCAGGGTGAACACTGAAGCTTTCTTT.

This clonotype was recorded at least ten times. The chain is built from TRBV28 and TRBJ1-2; maybe TRBD1 (5 bases). Trimming took off 3 bases at V and 8 bases at J, with 7 bases between the two ends. The length of the CDR3 is 11 residues. Germline CDR1 reads MDHEN; CDR2 reads SYDVKM. CDR3 sequence: CASSFWGGYTF. The CDR3 region has the DNA TGTGCCAGCAGTTTCTGGGGCGGCTACACCTTC.